Presented here are 29 T cell receptor beta chains from one specimen sequenced in a study of identical twins. TCRdb reprocessed the 5' RACE reads with MiXCR, giving one entry per CDR3 protein. This sample yields roughly 350,000 distinct CDR3 sequences, of which over 9% are seen a single time; around 6.9% belongs to the top ten. This sample was shared with a second study, whose subject was yellow fever vaccine responses in identical twins.

The sequenced material came from CD8+ T cells sorted from blood. Every receptor here comes from a woman aged 18-30 years in good health.

The chain couples TRBV29-1 to TRBJ1-4; unclear D gene. V was shortened by 5 bases and J by 3 bases, with 4 bases between the two germline ends. Germline assignment: CDR1 SQVTM and CDR2 ANQGSEA. The length of the CDR3 is 11 residues. As DNA, the CDR3 is TGCAGCGTTTGGTCTAATGAAAAACTGTTTTTT. It yields the protein CSVWSNEKLFF.

This sequence joins TRBV7-9 and TRBJ2-1, with D possibly called TRBD1 or TRBD2 (5 bases each). Germline lookup yields CDR1 SEHNR and CDR2 FQNEAQ (reference sequence). V lost 2 bases to trimming and J lost 7 bases, with 15 bases between them. This CDR3 is built from 15 residues. CDR3 sequence reads: CASSLTGPPGNEQFF. CDR3 nucleotides: TGTGCCAGCAGCTTAACGGGACCCCCGGGTAATGAGCAGTTCTTC.

This clonotype was seen a handful of times. The chain joins TRBV11-2 to TRBJ2-7; 7 nucleotides match TRBD1. The germline gives CDR1 SGHAT, CDR2 FQNNGV. Trimming cost V 4 bases and J 2 bases; bases outside gene matches: 20. The CDR3 is 19 amino acids. The CDR3 DNA reads TGTGCCAGCAGCTACGGAAGGGAAGGGGGCGGCGAGGCCCCCTACGAGCAGTACTTC. It specifies CASSYGREGGGEAPYEQYF.

The chain recombines TRBV3-1 with TRBJ1-2; D ambiguous. CDR1 is LGHDT, CDR2 YNNKEL, per germline (reference sequence). The V gene lost 5 bases and the J gene lost 6 bases, with 19 bases spanning the gap. This CDR3 contains 15 residues. The DNA of the CDR3 is TGTGCCAGCAGCAGCCGGACGGACCCTCTTAATGGCTACACCTTC. As protein: CASSSRTDPLNGYTF.

V and J are TRBV10-3 and TRBJ2-2; 7 bases align to TRBD2. Germline trimming cut 8 bases from V and 2 bases from J; bases unmatched to any gene: 8. Germline V lookup: CDR1 ENHRY, CDR2 SYGVKD. This CDR3 comprises 15 residues. Here the CDR3 reads CAIDGGTGNTGELFF. As DNA, the CDR3 is TGTGCCATCGACGGGGGGACGGGAAACACCGGGGAGCTGTTTTTT.

This clonotype was detected only a few times. J is TRBJ2-5 and V is TRBV2; a possible D gene is TRBD2 (5 bases). CDR1 is SNHLY, CDR2 FYNNEI, per germline. This CDR3 is 16 amino acids long. Trimming took 1 base from V and 4 from J, leaving 16 bases between them. The CDR3 nucleotides read TGTGCCAGCAGTGAAGAGGGATCCGGCGGGTTAGAGACCCAGTACTTC. This sequence encodes CASSEEGSGGLETQYF.

The gene calls are TRBV4-1 and TRBJ2-5; no clear D. The CDR3 loop spans 16 amino acids. The V end lost 0 bases, the J end lost 0 bases, and 11 bases lay between the germline ends. CDR1 is MGHRA and CDR2 is YSYEKL in the germline V gene. CDR3 nucleotide sequence: TGCGCCAGCAGCCAAGATCGGAGTAGACACCAAGAGACCCAGTACTTC. It yields the protein CASSQDRSRHQETQYF.

DNA for the CDR3: TGTGCCAGCAGCCCGGGACTAGCGGGATTCGCCGGGGAGCTGTTTTTT. This sequence encodes CASSPGLAGFAGELFF. The gene calls are TRBV6-2 or TRBV6-3 and TRBJ2-2; 13 bases align to TRBD2. The CDR3 sequence is 16 residues long. J gave up 6 bases and V 6 bases, and 7 bases lay outside the gene matches. CDR1 is MNHEY, CDR2 SVGEGT, per germline.

This clonotype was recorded a few times. The V call is TRBV7-9, the J call TRBJ2-3; TRBD1 is a possible D gene (6 bases). The germline V gene encodes CDR1 SEHNR and CDR2 FQNEAQ (reference sequence). V lost 5 bases to trimming and J lost 2 bases, with 17 bases between them. CDR3 length: 16 residues. DNA for the CDR3: TGTGCCAGCAGCCCCCCTAGGGGGTACCTCACAGATACGCAGTATTTT. Its protein is CASSPPRGYLTDTQYF. Combining the CDR3 with reference TRBV7-9 and TRBJ2-3 gives the whole variable domain DTGVSQNPRHKITKRGQNVTFRCDPISEHNRLYWYRQTLGQGPEFLTYFQNEAQLEKSRLLSDRFSAERPKGSFSTLEIQRTEQGDSAMYLCASSPPRGYLTDTQYFGPGTRLTVL.

This clonotype was recorded many times. The CDR3 DNA reads as TGTGCCAGCAGCTTGGAGCGGGGTCTCTACGAGCAGTACGTC. Its translation: CASSLERGLYEQYV. This chain joins TRBV11-2 and TRBJ2-7; 7 bases line up with TRBD2. The CDR3 consists of 14 residues. Trimming cost V 3 bases and J 3 bases; bases outside gene matches: 5. CDR1 is SGHAT, CDR2 FQNNGV, per germline.

This clonotype turned up a few times. The V gene is TRBV20-1, the J gene TRBJ2-1; D uncertain. V lost 6 bases, J lost 0 bases, and 9 bases lay in between. The length of the CDR3 is 13 residues. Looked up from germline, CDR1 is DFQATT and CDR2 is SNEGSKA (reference sequence). The CDR3 nucleotides read TGCAGTGCGAAAGACTCCTCCTACAATGAGCAGTTCTTC. This translates into CSAKDSSYNEQFF.

The chain combines TRBV13 with TRBJ2-3, with D perhaps TRBD1 or TRBD2 (5 bases each). V was pared by 5 bases and J by 5 bases, with 11 bases between. Germline CDR1 reads PRHDT; CDR2 reads FYEKMQ (reference sequence). This CDR3 has 13 amino acids. The CDR3 coding sequence is TGTGCCAGCAGCCCGGGGCCTCGAGATACGCAGTATTTT. This sequence encodes CASSPGPRDTQYF.

The chain has TRBV20-1 and TRBJ2-5; D possibly corresponds to TRBD1 (6 bases). Germline V gene lookup returns CDR1 DFQATT and CDR2 SNEGSKA (reference sequence). This CDR3 region has 15 residues. V was clipped by 4 bases and J by 2 bases, with 17 bases between them. CDR3 coding DNA: TGCAGTGCTACCCCCCCAGGGGATGAGCAAGAGACCCAGTACTTC. Protein: CSATPPGDEQETQYF.

This clonotype has ten or more counts. The chain uses TRBV5-6 and TRBJ1-2, with 11 bases identical to TRBD1. The length of the CDR3 is 15 residues. The J segment lost 4 bases and the V segment lost 2 bases, leaving 4 bases of the junction unmatched. Germline CDR1 is SGHDT and CDR2 is YYEEEE. In DNA, the CDR3 is TGTGCCAGCAGCTTCCGGGACAGGGGGATCTATGGCTACACCTTC. Translated, it gives CASSFRDRGIYGYTF.

In its sample, this clonotype was seen many times. The J gene is TRBJ2-7, the V gene TRBV3-1; no clear D gene. Germline values: CDR1 LGHDT, CDR2 YNNKEL (reference sequence). V lost 1 base to trimming and J lost 0 bases, with 4 bases between them. The CDR3 extends over 13 amino acids. The CDR3 here is CASSQGRSYEQYF. CDR3 DNA: TGTGCCAGCAGCCAAGGACGCTCCTACGAGCAGTACTTC.

This clonotype occurred many times. The V gene is TRBV12-3 or TRBV12-4, the J gene TRBJ1-1, with a possible D match to TRBD1 (5 bases). This CDR3 comprises 16 residues. With 1 base removed from V and 5 bases from J, the gap between germline ends came to 17 bases. The CDR3 protein is CASSLDEGPGSTEAFF. For the CDR3, the DNA is TGTGCCAGCAGTTTAGATGAGGGGCCAGGGTCGACTGAAGCTTTCTTT.

In its sample, this clonotype was seen many times. The rearrangement joins TRBV5-6 to TRBJ2-3; TRBD1 matches 7 bases. V lost 5 bases to trimming and J lost 4 bases; unmatched junction nucleotides: 4. The V gene's germline CDR1 is SGHDT and CDR2 YYEEEE. The CDR3 covers 13 residues. Written as DNA, the CDR3 is TGTGCCAGCAGACAACAGGGGTCAGATACGCAGTATTTT. It codes for CASRQQGSDTQYF. Full variable domain (remainder filled in from reference TRBV5-6 and TRBJ2-3): DAGVTQSPTHLIKTRGQQVTLRCSPKSGHDTVSWYQQALGQGPQFIFQYYEEEERQRGNFPDRFSGHQFPNYSSELNVNALLLGDSALYLCASRQQGSDTQYFGPGTRLTVL.

The chain is built from TRBV6-5 and TRBJ2-3; D unresolved. V lost 6 bases and J 6 bases, leaving 10 bases between the germline ends. Germline V gene lookup returns CDR1 MNHEY and CDR2 SVGAGI. The length of the CDR3 is 12 residues. DNA for the CDR3: TGTGCCAGCAGCCCCTCATGGGATACGCAGTATTTT. It translates to CASSPSWDTQYF.

The CDR3 nucleotides read TGTGCCAGCAAGGAATCTGGGGCCAACGTCCTGACTTTC. It is translated as CASKESGANVLTF. The rearrangement uses TRBV2 and TRBJ2-6; D ambiguous. V gave up 7 bases and J gave up 1 base, with 5 bases separating them. The CDR3 loop spans 13 amino acids. Germline V gene data show CDR1 as SNHLY and CDR2 as FYNNEI.

This clonotype has at least ten counts. The CDR3 region has the DNA TGTGCCAGCAGCGTCGGGAGCCAAGAGACCCAGTACTTC. Translation: CASSVGSQETQYF. This chain links TRBV13 with TRBJ2-5, with D possibly TRBD2 on 6 matching bases. The CDR3 runs to 13 residues. Trimming cost V 5 bases and J 1 base, with 8 bases left between them. Per the germline V gene, CDR1 is PRHDT and CDR2 is FYEKMQ (reference sequence).

This clonotype came up many times. This chain connects TRBV29-1 to TRBJ2-4; D ambiguous. The CDR3 has 12 amino acids. V was clipped by 0 bases and J by 4 bases, with 4 bases between them. Per germline, CDR1 SQVTM and CDR2 ANQGSEA. In nucleotides, the CDR3 is TGCAGCGTTGAAGATGAAAAAAACATTCAGTACTTC. It translates to CSVEDEKNIQYF.

The V and J genes are TRBV12-3 or TRBV12-4 and TRBJ2-1; D unresolved. This CDR3 has 16 residues. With 5 bases removed from V and 5 bases from J, the gap between germline ends came to 19 bases. CDR3 in amino acids: CASSPPIADRDNEQFF. Here the CDR3 DNA reads TGTGCCAGCAGTCCACCTATAGCAGACCGCGACAATGAGCAGTTCTTC.

This clonotype was counted between two and nine times. The chain has TRBV5-5 and TRBJ1-1, with D unresolved. V was shortened by 1 base and J by 1 base, with 11 bases between the two germline ends. The CDR3 is 15 amino acids. Germline loops: CDR1 SGHKS, CDR2 YYEKEE (reference sequence). This chain's CDR3 is CASSLRRLRNTEAFF. The CDR3 DNA reads as TGTGCCAGCAGCTTGCGCCGACTCAGGAACACTGAAGCTTTCTTT. The variable domain in full, with the rest retrieved from reference TRBV5-5 and TRBJ1-1, is DAGVTQSPTHLIKTRGQQVTLRCSPISGHKSVSWYQQVLGQGPQFIFQYYEKEERGRGNFPDRFSARQFPNYSSELNVNALLLGDSALYLCASSLRRLRNTEAFFGQGTRLTVV.

This clonotype was observed a handful of times. The DNA of the CDR3 is TGTGCCAGCAGCCAAGATTTAGGGCTAGCGGGAGGAGAACTAACCACAGATACGCAGTATTTT. Translated, it gives CASSQDLGLAGGELTTDTQYF. The rearrangement links TRBV3-1 to TRBJ2-3, with 11 bases matching TRBD2. The trim removed 0 bases at V and 2 bases at J, leaving 16 bases unmatched. Germline loops: CDR1 LGHDT, CDR2 YNNKEL (reference sequence). The CDR3 consists of 21 residues.

The V gene is TRBV25-1, the J gene TRBJ2-7; D is unclear. CDR1 and CDR2 from the germline V gene are MGHDK and SYGVNS. V lost 0 bases and J 7 bases, leaving 7 bases between the germline ends. The CDR3 is 12 residues long. This chain's CDR3 is CASSEYTVEQYF. The CDR3 DNA sequence: TGTGCCAGCAGTGAATATACGGTTGAGCAGTACTTC.

The sample holds a few counts of this clonotype. This chain links TRBV7-7 with TRBJ2-5, with 8 bases fitting TRBD2. With 5 bases clipped from V and 4 bases from J, the junction kept 12 bases outside the gene matches. The CDR3 extends over 16 amino acids. Per the germline V gene, CDR1 is SSHAT and CDR2 is FNYEAQ (reference sequence). This CDR3 is CASSRDSGGFGETQYF. The CDR3 coding sequence is TGTGCCAGCAGCCGAGACAGCGGGGGCTTTGGAGAGACCCAGTACTTC.

This clonotype has more than one count but fewer than ten. This chain uses TRBV7-9 with TRBJ1-3, with D unresolved. Germline CDR1 reads SEHNR; CDR2 reads FQNEAQ (reference sequence). V lost 5 bases to trimming and J lost 1 base, with 6 bases between them. The CDR3 runs to 13 residues. The CDR3 nucleotides read TGTGCCAGCAGCGCCTCATCTGGAAACACCATATATTTT. It codes for CASSASSGNTIYF.

In this sample, this clonotype turned up a few times. J is TRBJ2-2 and V is TRBV2; unclear D gene. V was clipped by 4 bases and J by 6 bases, with 18 bases between them. Germline values: CDR1 SNHLY, CDR2 FYNNEI. This CDR3 is built from 16 residues. DNA for the CDR3: TGTGCCAGCAGTGGCCTGGACCTCACGGGTCCCGGGGAGCTGTTTTTT. Encoded protein: CASSGLDLTGPGELFF.

This clonotype was detected a few times. The chain combines TRBV11-2 with TRBJ2-7, with 7 positions matching TRBD1. This CDR3 is 14 amino acids long. Germline V CDR1 and CDR2: SGHAT, FQNNGV. The V and J ends lost 0 bases and 3 bases, in that order; junction bases with no gene match: 2. In nucleotides, the CDR3 is TGTGCCAGCAGCTTAGAGGGACAGATCTACGAGCAGTACGTC. This gives the protein CASSLEGQIYEQYV.